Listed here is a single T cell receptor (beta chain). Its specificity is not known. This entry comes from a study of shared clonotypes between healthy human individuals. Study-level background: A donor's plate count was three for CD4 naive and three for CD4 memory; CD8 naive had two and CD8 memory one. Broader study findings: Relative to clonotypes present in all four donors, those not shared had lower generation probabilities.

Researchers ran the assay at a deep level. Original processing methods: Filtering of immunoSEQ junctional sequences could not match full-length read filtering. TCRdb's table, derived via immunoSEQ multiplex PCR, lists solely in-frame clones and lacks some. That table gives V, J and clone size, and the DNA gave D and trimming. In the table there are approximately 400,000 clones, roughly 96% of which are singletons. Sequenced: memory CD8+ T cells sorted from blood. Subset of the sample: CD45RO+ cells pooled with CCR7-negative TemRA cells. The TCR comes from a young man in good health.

The CDR3 DNA reads TGTGCCAGCAGCGTAGCTCTGGACACTGAAGCTTTCTTT. Residues: CASSVALDTEAFF. The V gene is TRBV9, the J gene TRBJ1-1; D is undetermined. The length of the CDR3 is 13 residues. V lost 0 bases to trimming and J lost 3 bases, with 6 bases between them. The germline V gene has CDR1 SGDLS and CDR2 YYNGEE.